This is a list of T cell receptor beta chains from one sample in a study of blood T cell repertoires in COVID-19. Method: immunoSEQ multiplex PCR; TCRdb's copy keeps in-frame clones and lacks some. Of about 120,000 clones in the sample, approximately 80% are singletons; the top ten hold 3.5% to 5.5%. The sequencing sample was made of peripheral blood. These receptors all stem from an older woman with acute or convalescent COVID-19. Each CDR3 is given with its conserved first and last residue. A D gene is named only where the DNA matches it firmly. Size values are once, few and many counts, or a class for expanded clones, and some rows have none.

cdr3_aa cdr3_nt j_call clone_size d_call v_call
CASSRDREDEGYTF TGCGCCAGCAGCCGGGACAGGGAAGACGAGGGCTACACCTTC TRBJ1-2 NA TRBD1 TRBV5-1
CASSFNRNTEAFF TGTGCCAGCAGCTTTAACAGGAACACTGAAGCTTTCTTT TRBJ1-1 NA NA TRBV7-8
CASSLGGGRDTEAFF TGTGCCAGCAGCTTAGGGGGAGGGAGGGACACTGAAGCTTTCTTT TRBJ1-1 NA NA TRBV7-9
CASRLLAGGYNEQFF TGTGCCAGTCGCCTTCTAGCGGGGGGCTACAATGAGCAGTTCTTC TRBJ2-1 NA TRBD2 TRBV19
CASSLLGVLTF TGTGCCAGCAGCTTGCTAGGCGTCCTGACTTTC TRBJ2-6 NA NA TRBV5-4
CASSTITGTGRLEAFF TGTGCCAGTAGTACTATCACCGGGACAGGGAGACTTGAAGCTTTCTTT TRBJ1-1 NA TRBD1 TRBV19
CASSQDPVNEQFF TGTGCCAGCAGCCAAGATCCGGTAAATGAGCAGTTCTTC TRBJ2-1 NA NA TRBV4-2
CASSQGLAGVSYEQYF TGTGCCAGCTCACAAGGACTAGCGGGTGTATCCTACGAGCAGTACTTC TRBJ2-7 NA TRBD2 TRBV18
CASSGPTSGATDTQYF TGTGCCAGCAGTGGACCTACTAGCGGGGCGACAGATACGCAGTATTTT TRBJ2-3 NA TRBD2 TRBV2
CAWTQGQLNYGYTF TGTGCCTGGACTCAGGGGCAATTGAACTATGGCTACACCTTC TRBJ1-2 NA NA TRBV30
CASSLDVGEAFF TGTGCCAGCAGCTTAGATGTCGGTGAAGCTTTCTTT TRBJ1-1 NA NA TRBV7-9
CASSQARVREKLFF TGCGCCAGCAGCCAAGCCCGGGTACGAGAAAAACTGTTTTTT TRBJ1-4 NA NA TRBV4-1
CSASRGSGELFF TGCAGTGCTAGTAGGGGGTCCGGGGAGCTGTTTTTT TRBJ2-2 NA NA TRBV20-1
CASSQGGTGRFF TGTGCCAGCAGCCAGGGAGGGACAGGGAGATTCTTC TRBJ2-1 NA TRBD1 TRBV14
CATSDPHRGASTDTQYF TGTGCCACCAGTGATCCCCACCGGGGAGCCTCCACAGATACGCAGTATTTT TRBJ2-3 NA NA TRBV24-1
CSATRLLQYF TGCAGTGCTACCAGACTCCTTCAGTACTTC TRBJ2-7 NA NA TRBV20-1
CATSRGNYGYTF TGTGCCACCAGTCGGGGGAACTATGGCTACACCTTC TRBJ1-2 NA NA TRBV6-5
CASSFVEGERHF TGTGCCAGCAGTTTCGTAGAGGGCGAAAGGCATTTT TRBJ1-5 NA NA TRBV12-3/TRBV12-4
CASSVYSAGNTIYF TGTGCCAGCAGCGTCTACAGTGCTGGAAACACCATATATTTT TRBJ1-3 few NA TRBV7-9
CASSFASGGLGETQYF TGTGCCAGCAGCTTTGCTAGCGGGGGACTTGGGGAGACCCAGTACTTC TRBJ2-5 NA TRBD2 TRBV11-2
CASSEAQGHTEAFF TGTGCCAGCAGTGAAGCTCAGGGGCACACTGAAGCTTTCTTT TRBJ1-1 NA NA TRBV6-1
CASSSQLAGGETQYF TGTGCCAGCAGCTCACAACTAGCGGGGGGGGAGACCCAGTACTTC TRBJ2-5 few TRBD2 TRBV6-2/TRBV6-3
CASSYSGQLNQPQHF TGTGCCAGCAGTTACTCGGGACAGCTCAATCAGCCCCAGCATTTT TRBJ1-5 NA TRBD1 TRBV6-5
CASSLGPGGGPYNEQFF TGCGCCAGCAGCTTGGGGCCCGGCGGGGGGCCGTACAATGAGCAGTTCTTC TRBJ2-1 few TRBD2 TRBV5-1
CASKTSGGYSTDTQYF TGCGCCAGCAAGACTAGCGGGGGGTATAGCACAGATACGCAGTATTTT TRBJ2-3 few TRBD2 TRBV5-1
CASSQESSGRWVAFF TGCGCCAGCAGCCAAGAATCCTCAGGCCGTTGGGTCGCTTTCTTT TRBJ1-1 NA NA TRBV4-3
CASYRVNYGYTF TGTGCCAGTTACAGGGTTAACTATGGCTACACCTTC TRBJ1-2 NA NA TRBV19
CASSSTGQGYNEQFF TGTGCCAGCAGCTCGACAGGGCAGGGGTACAATGAGCAGTTCTTC TRBJ2-1 few TRBD1 TRBV5-8
CASSQDKSSSYNSPLHF TGTGCCAGCAGCCAAGATAAGAGCTCCTCCTATAATTCACCCCTCCACTTT TRBJ1-6 NA NA TRBV3-1/TRBV3-2
CATSRDPGQSNQPQHF TGTGCCACCAGCAGAGATCCGGGACAGAGCAATCAGCCCCAGCATTTT TRBJ1-5 NA TRBD1 TRBV15
CASSLLRGPGWNYGYTF TGTGCCAGCAGCCTCCTAAGGGGGCCAGGGTGGAACTATGGCTACACCTTC TRBJ1-2 NA TRBD1 TRBV3-1/TRBV3-2
CAISPAGGPGEQFF TGTGCCATCAGCCCAGCGGGGGGGCCGGGGGAGCAGTTCTTC TRBJ2-1 NA TRBD2 TRBV10-3
CASSLGQVSGANVLTF TGTGCCAGCAGCTTGGGACAGGTCTCTGGGGCCAACGTCCTGACTTTC TRBJ2-6 NA NA TRBV5-5
CASSPNAGGFTEAFF TGTGCCAGCAGCCCCAACGCAGGGGGATTCACTGAAGCTTTCTTT TRBJ1-1 NA TRBD1 TRBV7-8
CASSPFGGHNEQFF TGTGCCAGCAGCCCGTTCGGGGGACACAATGAGCAGTTCTTC TRBJ2-1 NA NA TRBV7-2
CASSPGASGGPPNTGELFF TGTGCCAGCTCACCAGGGGCTAGCGGGGGCCCCCCGAACACCGGGGAGCTGTTTTTT TRBJ2-2 few TRBD2 TRBV18
CSASRASGGAGVDTQYF TGCAGTGCTAGTCGGGCTAGCGGGGGGGCCGGGGTAGATACGCAGTATTTT TRBJ2-3 NA TRBD2 TRBV20-1
CATQPTRNQPQHF TGTGCCACCCAGCCGACCAGGAATCAGCCCCAGCATTTT TRBJ1-5 NA NA TRBV2
CASSIDLLRGGRQPQHF TGTGCCAGTAGTATAGATCTATTAAGGGGAGGCAGACAGCCCCAGCATTTT TRBJ1-5 NA NA TRBV19
CATRGNGETQYF TGTGCCACAAGGGGCAACGGGGAGACCCAGTACTTC TRBJ2-5 NA NA TRBV2
CASSRVGETQYF TGTGCCAGCAGCAGGGTAGGGGAGACCCAGTACTTC TRBJ2-5 NA NA TRBV2
CSVTDSHNQPQHF TGCAGCGTTACAGACAGTCACAATCAGCCCCAGCATTTT TRBJ1-5 few NA TRBV29-1
CASSPGQFYGYTF TGTGCCAGCAGCCCGGGACAGTTCTATGGCTACACCTTC TRBJ1-2 NA TRBD1 TRBV7-2
CATSDPGGSEQFF TGTGCCACCAGTGACCCTGGGGGGAGCGAGCAGTTCTTC TRBJ2-1 few NA TRBV24-1